This is a list of T cell receptor beta chains from one sample in a study of technical replicates of blood from several donors. Repertoires were generated with immunoSEQ multiplex PCR, while TCRdb's copy carries only in-frame clones and drops some. The sample contains tens of thousands of clones, around 89% of which appear only once. Sequencing was carried out using PBMCs. These receptors all come from a human donor in good health. Some clones in this sample may be carry-over from other donors' samples. Both conserved end residues are part of each CDR3. Each record gives: CDR3 protein, D gene, V gene. D genes are given only for firm matches.

CDR3: CAISESIGTSGSSTDTQYF; D: TRBD2; V: TRBV10-3
CDR3: CASSLSSRGDYGYTF; D: TRBD1; V: TRBV27
CDR3: CASSTGEREQFF; D: -; V: TRBV11-3
CDR3: CANQEGDTQYF; D: -; V: TRBV6-8
CDR3: CSVGLGPHEQYF; D: TRBD2; V: TRBV29-1
CDR3: CASSLLGEARKGNGYTF; D: -; V: TRBV5-6
CDR3: CASSLDREIGSPLHF; D: TRBD1; V: TRBV11-2
CDR3: CASSAQGGSYNEQFF; D: TRBD1; V: TRBV7-9
CDR3: CASSAGQWYQETQYF; D: -; V: TRBV7-9
CDR3: CASSFDKNTEAFF; D: -; V: TRBV5-4
CDR3: CASSQQRGLGHNEQFF; D: TRBD2; V: TRBV4-3
CDR3: CASSLGREYEQYF; D: -; V: TRBV5-1
CDR3: CASSAVGGSGNTIYF; D: -; V: TRBV7-9